What follows are 28 T cell receptor beta chains derived from one specimen sequenced in a study of CD4+ T cells in melanoma. TCRdb's table, derived via immunoSEQ multiplex PCR, lists solely in-frame clones and lacks some. The table lists around 100,000 clones, 92% of them singletons. What was sequenced was peripheral blood. The receptors were gathered from a human donor with melanoma.

V usage is TRBV7-3 and J usage is TRBJ2-2; TRBD1 aligns across 7 bases. This CDR3 region has 14 residues. The junction had 4 bases not matched to a gene; V was cut back by 5 bases and J by 4 bases. Germline CDR1 reads SGHTA; CDR2 reads FQGTGA. The CDR3: CASSLGQITGELFF. The CDR3 DNA follows: TGTGCCAGCAGCCTGGGACAGATCACCGGGGAGCTGTTTTTT.

The chain employs TRBV29-1 and TRBJ2-7, with a tentative D call TRBD2 (6 bases). The germline V gene has CDR1 SQVTM and CDR2 ANQGSEA. The CDR3 has 13 amino acids. V was trimmed by 7 bases and J by 0 bases, leaving 13 bases between them. The CDR3 DNA is TGCAGCGCAGCGGGCCGCCTCTCCTACGAGCAGTACTTC. The encoded protein is CSAAGRLSYEQYF.

The V call is TRBV7-9, the J call TRBJ1-6; D might be TRBD1 (5 bases). The CDR3 has 16 residues. The germline CDR1 and CDR2 sequences are SEHNR and FQNEAQ (reference sequence). Trimming left V 0 bases short and J 4 bases short, with 10 bases between. The CDR3 here is CASSLAPGRYNSPLHF. DNA for the CDR3: TGTGCCAGCAGCTTAGCGCCGGGACGGTATAATTCACCCCTCCACTTT.

The chain links TRBV5-1 to TRBJ1-6; no definite D call. V was cut by 0 bases and J by 6 bases, with 10 bases left in between. This CDR3 has 15 amino acids. From germline, CDR1 is SGHRS and CDR2 YFSETQ. CDR3 in DNA: TGCGCCAGCAGCTTGGAGGCAGGTAGTAATTCACCCCTCCACTTT. It specifies CASSLEAGSNSPLHF.

The CDR3 spells CASSLQGAGDTQYF. The CDR3 DNA follows: TGTGCCAGCAGCTTACAGGGGGCCGGAGATACGCAGTATTTT. J is TRBJ2-3 and V is TRBV7-3; 8 positions match TRBD1. Losses at the gene ends were 2 bases for V and 5 bases for J; bases not matched to a gene: 3. This CDR3 is built from 14 residues. CDR1 is SGHTA, CDR2 FQGTGA, per germline.

The chain is built from TRBV27 and TRBJ2-7; 11 nucleotides agree with TRBD2. The junction had 6 bases not matched to a gene; V was cut back by 3 bases and J by 5 bases. The CDR3 loop spans 15 amino acids. Germline CDR1 reads MNHEY; CDR2 reads SMNVEV (reference sequence). In DNA form, the CDR3 reads TGTGCCAGCAGTTTGCCCGGGACTAGCGGCCACGAGCAGTACTTC. This encodes CASSLPGTSGHEQYF.

The V call is TRBV30, the J call TRBJ2-5; a possible D gene is TRBD2 (6 bases). The germline V and J ends were trimmed by 2 bases and 6 bases, with 13 bases remaining between them. This CDR3 is built from 13 residues. Per the germline V gene, CDR1 is GTSNPN and CDR2 is SVGIG (reference sequence). CDR3 protein: CAWSKEGRKTQYF. The CDR3 coding sequence is TGTGCCTGGAGTAAGGAGGGAAGGAAGACCCAGTACTTC.

This clone has more than one count but fewer than ten. The chain is built from TRBV4-2 and TRBJ1-5; the D gene is possibly TRBD1 (5 bases). This CDR3 spans 15 amino acids. The V gene's germline CDR1 is LGHNA and CDR2 YNFKEQ. V gave up 5 bases and J gave up 7 bases, with 18 bases separating them. In nucleotides, the CDR3 is TGTGCCAGCAGCTCAAGTGGGGGAAGGGACCAGCCCCAGCATTTT. This codes for CASSSSGGRDQPQHF.

The chain joins TRBV7-3 to TRBJ2-3; no firm D call. Trimming left V 5 bases short and J 4 bases short, with 13 bases between. The V gene's germline CDR1 is SGHTA and CDR2 FQGTGA. This CDR3 comprises 14 residues. CDR3 sequence (DNA): TGTGCCAGCAGCCCGCGTGCACGGTCAGATACGCAGTATTTT. It codes for CASSPRARSDTQYF.

The table lists this clone with a count of one. The J gene is TRBJ1-3, the V gene TRBV5-1; no clear D gene. The CDR3 spans 14 residues. The V and J ends lost 0 bases and 4 bases respectively, with 8 bases between them. Germline-derived CDR1 and CDR2 are SGHRS and YFSETQ. The CDR3 nucleotides read TGCGCCAGCAGCTTGGTTAGTGGCGGAAACACCATATATTTT. It yields the protein CASSLVSGGNTIYF.

V and J are TRBV9 and TRBJ2-1, with 12 bases fitting TRBD2. This CDR3 contains 19 residues. CDR1 is SGDLS and CDR2 is YYNGEE in the germline V gene. With 4 bases clipped from V and 0 bases from J, the junction kept 11 bases outside the gene matches. This CDR3 reads CASSIGLAGPVSSYNEQFF. In nucleotides, the CDR3 is TGTGCCAGCAGCATCGGACTAGCGGGACCTGTTAGCTCCTACAATGAGCAGTTCTTC.

Regarding this clone: The same CDR3 also results from other DNA sequences found in this sample. The rearrangement joins TRBV7-2 to TRBJ2-2; D is unresolved. The CDR3 spans 12 residues. The ends were cut back, 2 bases at V and 4 bases at J, with 2 bases in the middle. Germline CDR1 reads SGHTA; CDR2 reads FQGNSA. CDR3 residues: CASSLSTGELFF. The CDR3 DNA reads as TGTGCCAGCAGCTTAAGCACCGGGGAGCTGTTTTTT.

The chain uses TRBV11-3 and TRBJ2-7; no clear D. Germline CDR1 SGHNT, CDR2 YENEEA. The CDR3 totals 12 residues. Trimming cost V 5 bases and J 6 bases, with 11 bases left between them. This CDR3 is CASSPNLCEQYF. For the CDR3, the DNA is TGTGCCAGCAGCCCGAATTTGTGCGAGCAGTACTTC.

This chain joins TRBV4-3 and TRBJ2-7; tentatively, D is TRBD1 (5 bases). CDR3 length: 15 residues. Trimming cost V 4 bases and J 0 bases, with 13 bases left between them. Germline CDR1 is LGHNA and CDR2 is YSLEER. The CDR3 loop reads CASSPGIFSSYEQYF. Written as DNA, the CDR3 is TGCGCCAGCAGCCCAGGGATCTTTTCCTCCTACGAGCAGTACTTC.

The rearrangement joins TRBV7-2 to TRBJ2-3; D is undetermined. The CDR3 totals 14 residues. Trimming removed 5 bases at V and 0 bases at J, with 9 bases between. The germline V gene has CDR1 SGHTA and CDR2 FQGNSA. The CDR3 region has the DNA TGTGCCAGCAGCCCTACGATTAGCACAGATACGCAGTATTTT. This sequence encodes CASSPTISTDTQYF.

This chain links TRBV4-1 with TRBJ2-7; possibly TRBD2 for D (5 bases). The CDR3 totals 15 residues. Trimming took 1 base from V and 7 from J, leaving 17 bases between them. The germline CDR1 and CDR2 sequences are MGHRA and YSYEKL. The CDR3 spells CASSQAVASAFEQYF. The CDR3 bases are TGCGCCAGCAGCCAAGCGGTAGCGTCGGCGTTTGAGCAGTACTTC.

CDR3 bases: TGTGCCAGTAGTATCGCTAGCGGCATCACAGATACGCAGTATTTT. This translates into CASSIASGITDTQYF. V usage is TRBV19 and J usage is TRBJ2-3; 7 bases align to TRBD2. The CDR3 covers 15 residues. Losses at the gene ends were 3 bases for V and 2 bases for J; bases not matched to a gene: 5. CDR1 and CDR2 from the germline V gene are LNHDA and SQIVND (reference sequence). The complete variable domain, with remaining parts taken from reference TRBV19 and TRBJ2-3, reads DGGITQSPKYLFRKEGQNVTLSCEQNLNHDAMYWYRQDPGQGLRLIYYSQIVNDFQKGDIAEGYSVSREKKESFPLTVTSAQKNPTAFYLCASSIASGITDTQYFGPGTRLTVL.

The chain is built from TRBV6-1 and TRBJ2-2; TRBD1 matches at 9 bases. The germline gives CDR1 MNHNS, CDR2 SASEGT. Trimming took 6 bases from V and 3 from J; bases not matched to a gene: 5. The CDR3 is 15 amino acids. As DNA, the CDR3 is TGTGCCAGCAGAGACCGGGACAGGGACACCGGGGAGCTGTTTTTT. Amino acids: CASRDRDRDTGELFF.

The chain recombines TRBV30 with TRBJ1-1; D may be TRBD1 (5 bases). This CDR3 comprises 13 residues. Trimming removed 0 bases at V and 10 bases at J, with 15 bases between. Germline CDR1 reads GTSNPN; CDR2 reads SVGIG (reference sequence). The CDR3 nucleotides read TGTGCCTGGAGTGTCGGGACGCCGGAGCCAGCTTTCTTT. The encoded protein is CAWSVGTPEPAFF.

The chain links TRBV21-1 to TRBJ2-7; the D segment call TRBD1 is taken from the table without a DNA check. TRBV21-1 is tagged as a pseudogene. CDR3 length: 14 residues. The CDR3 loop reads CASSKSDSSYEQYF. Written as DNA, the CDR3 is TGTGCCAGCAGCAAAAGTGACAGCTCCTACGAGCAGTACTTC.

This clone has only one observation. The chain joins TRBV18 to TRBJ2-5; TRBD1 agrees at 11 bases. V shed 3 bases, J shed 5 bases, and the junction held 5 bases outside the gene matches. CDR1 and CDR2 from the germline V gene are KGHSH and LQKENI. CDR3 size: 15 residues. The CDR3 DNA reads TGTGCCAGCTCACCGGGACAGGGGGTAGAGGAGACCCAGTACTTC. Residues: CASSPGQGVEETQYF.

CDR3 nucleotide sequence: TGTGCCAGCATCCATACACGTTACACTGAAGCTTTCTTT. Translating it yields CASIHTRYTEAFF. This sequence joins TRBV6-1 and TRBJ1-1; D is unclear. This CDR3 region has 13 residues. CDR1 is MNHNS, CDR2 SASEGT, per germline. V was cut by 7 bases and J by 3 bases, with 12 bases left in between.

V usage is TRBV19 and J usage is TRBJ1-1, with a weak D call TRBD1 (6 bases). The CDR3 runs to 15 residues. Germline lookup yields CDR1 LNHDA and CDR2 SQIVND (reference sequence). V gave up 5 bases and J gave up 7 bases, with 20 bases separating them. CDR3 protein: CASSPNIQGQGEAFF. In nucleotides, the CDR3 is TGTGCCAGTAGTCCGAACATCCAGGGGCAGGGTGAAGCTTTCTTT.

The J gene is TRBJ2-3, the V gene TRBV11-3; no firm D call. Germline loops: CDR1 SGHNT, CDR2 YENEEA. The CDR3 extends over 17 amino acids. The V gene lost 1 base and the J gene lost 0 bases, with 14 bases spanning the gap. CDR3 amino acids: CASSLGRQVASTDTQYF. The CDR3 DNA sequence: TGTGCCAGCAGCTTAGGGCGCCAAGTGGCTAGCACAGATACGCAGTATTTT. Supplemented by reference TRBV11-3 and TRBJ2-3, the full variable domain reads EAGVVQSPRYKIIEKKQPVAFWCNPISGHNTLYWYLQNLGQGPELLIRYENEEAVDDSQLPKDRFSAERLKGVDSTLKIQPAELGDSAVYLCASSLGRQVASTDTQYFGPGTRLTVL.

The chain combines TRBV7-2 with TRBJ2-7, with 14 bases that match TRBD2. Germline CDR1 reads SGHTA; CDR2 reads FQGNSA. This CDR3 is 14 amino acids long. Trimming at V came to 4 bases and at J to 6 bases, leaving 2 bases not matched to a gene. The CDR3 is CASSSGLAGGEQYF. The CDR3 DNA is TGTGCCAGCAGCTCCGGACTAGCGGGAGGCGAGCAGTACTTC.

The chain carries TRBV7-8 and TRBJ1-5, with D possibly matching TRBD1 (5 bases). The CDR3 has 13 residues. V lost 4 bases and J lost 5, with 9 bases in between. Germline V lookup: CDR1 SGHVS, CDR2 FQNEAQ. The CDR3 sequence: CASSSQGYQPQHF. CDR3 nucleotides: TGTGCCAGCAGCTCGCAGGGTTATCAGCCCCAGCATTTT.

V gene TRBV7-9 combines with J gene TRBJ1-1; D is unresolved. The germline gives CDR1 SEHNR, CDR2 FQNEAQ (reference sequence). The CDR3 covers 13 residues. With 3 bases removed from V and 2 bases from J, the gap between germline ends came to 7 bases. CDR3 loop: CASSFRPNTEAFF. The CDR3 DNA follows: TGTGCCAGCAGCTTCCGGCCAAACACTGAAGCTTTCTTT.

CDR3 nucleotide sequence: TGTGCCACCAGCAGAGGTCGGGACACTATCCCGTCGGCCCAGTACTTC. This codes for CATSRGRDTIPSAQYF. The chain combines TRBV15 with TRBJ2-5, with D possibly TRBD1 on 6 matching bases. The CDR3 spans 16 residues. V was clipped by 1 base and J by 9 bases, with 21 bases between them. Germline V lookup: CDR1 LNHNV, CDR2 YYDKDF (reference sequence). Complete variable domain (other parts from reference TRBV15 and TRBJ2-5): DAMVIQNPRYQVTQFGKPVTLSCSQTLNHNVMYWYQQKSSQAPKLLFHYYDKDFNNEADTPDNFQSRRPNTSFCFLDIRSPGLGDTAMYLCATSRGRDTIPSAQYFGPGTRLLVL.